Each of the 17 T cell receptor delta chains below was sequenced from the same sample in a study of gamma delta lymphoproliferative disorders and STAT genes. PBMCs from patients and controls supplied the genomic DNA for sequencing. TCRdb reanalysed the multiplex PCR reads with CATT. The sample records about 880 delta-chain clones, 1.6% being singletons. Sequencing was done on a sample of blood. These receptors came from a human donor in good health.

This clone has only a few counts. It differs at one base from a far larger clone, so likely a read error. Different DNA sequences within this sample yield the same CDR3. The chain has TRDV2 and TRDJ1; the match to TRDD3 covers 9 bases. This CDR3 spans 17 amino acids. V shed 3 bases and J 2 bases; nucleotides not matched to a gene: 12. Germline V CDR1 and CDR2: GEAIGNYY, EKD. CDR3 protein: CACDSMILGDRTDKLIF. The CDR3 DNA reads as TGTGCCTGTGACTCTATGATATTGGGGGATAGAACCGATAAACTCATCTTT.

This clone was detected only a few times. TCRdb's protein for this DNA is that of a much larger clone and differs from the translation at residue 18, likely a read error; the protein shown is the DNA translation. The chain employs TRDV2 and TRDJ3; 9 nucleotides match TRDD3. The CDR3 length is 21 residues. Germline V gives CDR1 GEAIGNYY, CDR2 EKD. The CDR3 sequence is CACDTTGTGGVPTWDTRRMFF. CDR3 DNA sequence: TGTGCCTGTGACACAACGGGAACTGGGGGAGTACCCACCTGGGACACCCGACGGATGTTTTTC.

The J gene is TRDJ1, the V gene TRDV2; no clear D gene. Germline V gene data show CDR1 as GEAIGNYY and CDR2 as EKD. The length of the CDR3 is 15 residues. With 2 bases removed from V and 2 bases from J, the gap between germline ends came to 14 bases. This chain's CDR3 is CACDMMLGVTDKLIF. CDR3 nucleotides: TGTGCCTGTGACATGATGCTAGGGGTAACCGATAAACTCATCTTT.

Worth noting for this clone: A read error likely explains why the TCRdb protein, taken from a much larger clone, differs from this DNA's translation at residue 8; the protein shown is translated from the DNA. J is TRDJ1 and V is TRDV2, with a weak D call TRDD3 (5 bases). The CDR3 is 18 amino acids. Germline lookup yields CDR1 GEAIGNYY and CDR2 EKD. V shed 0 bases and J shed 0 bases, with 19 bases lying between them. CDR3 bases: TGTGCCTGTGACACCGTCGGGGAATTGGGAAAGTACACCGATAAACTCATCTTT. It encodes CACDTVGELGKYTDKLIF.

As for this clone: The TCRdb protein, from a much larger clone, departs from this DNA's translation at residue 14, likely by read error; the protein shown derives from the DNA. This specimen includes other DNA sequences encoding the same CDR3. The V and J genes are TRDV2 and TRDJ2; 7 bases fit TRDD3. CDR3 length equals 18 residues. Germline V gene sequence: CDR1 GEAIGNYY, CDR2 EKD. The CDR3 region has the DNA TGTGCCTGCGACGCGGTGGGGGACCAAGGGCCGGAGACAACACAACTCTTCTTT. It yields the protein CACDAVGDQGPETTQLFF.

A few counts support this clone. The protein held in TCRdb is that of a much larger clone and does not match this DNA's translation at residue 3, likely because of a read error; the protein shown is translated from the DNA. V is TRDV2 and J is TRDJ3, with 9 positions matching TRDD3. The CDR3 is 21 residues long. Germline CDR1 reads GEAIGNYY; CDR2 reads EKD. CDR3 region: CAYDTTGTGGVPTWDTRQMFF. The CDR3 DNA follows: TGTGCCTATGACACAACGGGAACTGGGGGAGTACCCACCTGGGACACCCGACAGATGTTTTTC.

As regards this clone: It differs at one base from a far larger clone, so likely a read error. The same CDR3 also results from other DNA sequences found in this sample. This chain uses TRDV2 with TRDJ1; D may match TRDD2 or TRDD3 (7 bases each). This CDR3 is built from 18 residues. Germline V gene sequence: CDR1 GEAIGNYY, CDR2 EKD. The CDR3 DNA reads TGTGCCTGTGACACTCCCTTCCTTGGGGGGATTGACACCGATAAACTCATCTTC. Amino acid sequence: CACDTPFLGGIDTDKLIF.

This clone showed up many times. This is likely an artifact of a read error, given a far larger clone one base away. In the same sample, other DNA sequences code for this CDR3. The chain uses TRDV2 and TRDJ1; 10 bases line up with TRDD3. The CDR3 sequence is 20 residues long. Trimming took 1 base from V and 2 from J; bases not matched to a gene: 18. From germline, CDR1 is GEAIGNYY and CDR2 EKD. CDR3 amino acids: CACDTIPTPVLGDQTDKLIF. Here the CDR3 DNA reads TGTGCCTGTGACACGATCCCTACCCCGGTACTGGGGGATCAGACCGATAAACTCATCTTT.

The rearrangement joins TRDV2 to TRDJ1, with 11 positions matching TRDD3. Germline V lookup: CDR1 GEAIGNYY, CDR2 EKD. J lost 1 base, V lost 1 base, and 10 bases had no gene match. This CDR3 is built from 18 residues. This chain's CDR3 is CACDTTGTGGYSTDKLIF. CDR3 coding DNA: TGTGCCTGTGACACAACGGGAACTGGGGGATATTCCACCGATAAACTCATCTTT.

This clone was picked up many times. TCRdb assigns this DNA the protein of a much larger clone, which departs from its translation at residue 12; this likely reflects a read error, and the protein shown comes from translating the DNA. The chain recombines TRDV2 with TRDJ3; a weak D match, TRDD3 (6 bases). This CDR3 has 18 amino acids. Per the germline V gene, CDR1 is GEAIGNYY and CDR2 is EKD. CDR3 DNA sequence: TGTGCCTGTGACACGGCGGGCCCGAGCTCCTGGGGCACCCGACAGATGTTTTTC. As protein: CACDTAGPSSWGTRQMFF.

This clone was seen a few times. A read error is the likely source, as a far larger clone sits one nucleotide away. Other DNA sequences of this sample code for an identical CDR3. This chain joins TRDV2 and TRDJ2; D possibly corresponds to TRDD3 (5 bases). CDR1 and CDR2 from the germline V gene are GEAIGNYY and EKD. Trimming cost V 3 bases and J 4 bases, with 23 bases left between them. CDR3 length equals 18 residues. The CDR3 DNA sequence: TGTGCCTGTGACGCGGTAGGGGACCAAGGGCCGGAGACAGCACAACTCTTCTTT. Protein sequence: CACDAVGDQGPETAQLFF.

With respect to this clone: This DNA's translation and the protein TCRdb lists, from a much larger clone, do not match at residue 8, likely due to a read error; the protein shown is translated from the DNA. The V gene is TRDV2, the J gene TRDJ3, with TRDD3 matching 7 bases. Germline-derived CDR1 and CDR2 are GEAIGNYY and EKD. The CDR3 runs 19 residues. V was clipped by 2 bases and J by 4 bases; unmatched bases: 13. CDR3 coding DNA: TGTGCCTGTGACAAGTTACTGGAGGATACGGTTTGGGACACCCGACAGATGTTTTTC. Translation gives CACDKLLEDTVWDTRQMFF.

About this clone itself: The protein TCRdb gives is from a much larger clone and does not agree with this DNA's translation at residue 17, likely a read error; the protein shown here comes from the DNA. The chain recombines TRDV2 with TRDJ1, with 7 bases matching TRDD3. Germline V gene data show CDR1 as GEAIGNYY and CDR2 as EKD. The CDR3 consists of 20 residues. The CDR3 DNA sequence: TGTGCCTGTGACACGTCGGGCCTGGGGGCAAAGGATACCTTCACCGATGAACTCATCTTT. Encoded protein: CACDTSGLGAKDTFTDELIF.

About this clone: The translation of this DNA and the TCRdb protein of a much larger clone differ at residue 6, probably owing to a read error; the protein shown here is translated from the DNA. V and J are TRDV2 and TRDJ1; TRDD3 matches at 10 bases. Germline V gene lookup returns CDR1 GEAIGNYY and CDR2 EKD. The ends lost 1 base at V and 2 bases at J; junction bases unmatched: 18. CDR3 length: 20 amino acids. The chain's CDR3 is CACDTNPTPVLGDQTDKLIF. The CDR3 DNA sequence: TGTGCCTGTGACACGAATCCTACCCCGGTACTGGGGGATCAGACCGATAAACTCATCTTT.

In regard to this clone: A read error is likely here: a far larger clone is one base away. This same CDR3 is encoded by further DNA sequences in the sample. This chain uses TRDV2 with TRDJ3; TRDD3 matches at 13 bases. Germline loops: CDR1 GEAIGNYY, CDR2 EKD. CDR3 length: 19 amino acids. The CDR3 region is CACDKLLGDTVWDTRQMFF. The CDR3, as DNA: TGTGCCTGTGACAAGTTACTGGGGGATACGGTTTGGGACACCCGTCAGATGTTTTTC.

This clone came up a few times. The TCRdb record carries a much larger clone's protein, which differs from this DNA's translation at residue 5; a read error is the likely cause, and the protein listed here is the DNA translation. The chain employs TRAV29/DV5 and TRDJ1; 9 bases agree with TRDD3. The ends lost 1 base at V and 2 bases at J; junction bases unmatched: 27. CDR1 is NSMFDY, CDR2 ISSIKDK, per germline. The CDR3 has 22 amino acids. The CDR3 coding sequence is TGTGCAGCAAGCCAGGAGAACCCCTGTAGGGGATACGTGGATTATTGTACCGATAAACTCATCTTT. It is translated as CAASQENPCRGYVDYCTDKLIF.

By frequency in the sample, this clone is medium-sized. One base separates it from a far larger clone, so it is likely a read error. The chain recombines TRDV2 with TRDJ3; 12 bases line up with TRDD3. This CDR3 has 21 amino acids. V was clipped by 2 bases and J by 2 bases; unmatched bases: 12. Per the germline V gene, CDR1 is GEAIGNYY and CDR2 is EKD. The CDR3 is CACDKGWGIRESAWDTRQMFF. The CDR3 DNA reads TGTGCCTGTGACAAGGGCTGGGGGATACGCGAGTCCGCCTGGGACACCCGACAGATGTTTTTC.